These 13 T cell receptor beta chains came from one sample sequenced in a study of regulatory T cells in long-lasting Graves disease. Documented time point: newly diagnosed GD, antithyroid drugs for less than 3 months. PBMC-extracted RNA yielded the TCR library. CDR3-region Arm-PCR and iRepertoire HTBI primers produced the TCR beta libraries. TCRdb independently ran MiXCR on the multiplex PCR reads; one entry per CDR3 protein. This table holds over 350,000 distinct CDR3 sequences, around 15% found once. This sample was also put to use in a study of T cells in Graves' hyperthyroidism and ophthalmopathy.

Sequencing was performed on peripheral blood mononuclear cells (PBMCs), taken at new diagnosis, from a patient treated with antithyroid drugs. The receptors derive from a woman aged 45-59 years with Graves disease.

This clonotype was observed at least ten times. The rearrangement joins TRBV2 to TRBJ1-1, with 7 bases that match TRBD1. The germline gives CDR1 SNHLY, CDR2 FYNNEI. V dropped 8 bases and J dropped 0; count of bases not matched to a gene: 12. This CDR3 comprises 16 residues. The CDR3: CASGNRGDDMNTEAFF. CDR3 nucleotide sequence: TGTGCCAGCGGTAACAGGGGCGACGACATGAACACTGAAGCTTTCTTT.

This clonotype came up many times. This chain links TRBV10-3 with TRBJ2-3; tentative D call: TRBD2 (6 bases). The V gene lost 6 bases and the J gene lost 3 bases, with 22 bases spanning the gap. The CDR3 consists of 17 residues. Germline CDR1 ENHRY, CDR2 SYGVKD. CDR3 in amino acids: CAIRDSGLSKGTDTQYF. The CDR3 DNA reads as TGTGCCATCAGGGACTCGGGACTCTCAAAAGGGACAGATACGCAGTATTTT.

At least ten counts were recorded for this clonotype. The DNA for the CDR3 is TGCAGTGCTAGCCCCAAACTCTACGAGCAGTACTTC. Its translation: CSASPKLYEQYF. The chain has TRBV20-1 and TRBJ2-7; D remains ambiguous. Germline lookup yields CDR1 DFQATT and CDR2 SNEGSKA (reference sequence). The CDR3 runs 12 residues. V was shortened by 3 bases and J by 3 bases, with 9 bases between the two germline ends.

This chain links TRBV28 with TRBJ1-1; 9 positions agree with TRBD1. Germline V gene sequence: CDR1 MDHEN, CDR2 SYDVKM. V trimming: 3 bases; J trimming: 5 bases; junction bases outside the gene matches: 7. The CDR3 has 15 residues. Written as DNA, the CDR3 is TGTGCCAGCAGTTTCTCACAGGGGGCGGGGACTGAAGCTTTCTTT. Its protein is CASSFSQGAGTEAFF.

V is TRBV5-1 and J is TRBJ1-1, with 7 bases matching TRBD1. J was trimmed by 12 bases and V by 4 bases; bases with no gene match: 6. The CDR3 has 11 residues. CDR1 SGHRS and CDR2 YFSETQ come from the germline V gene. CDR3 amino acids: CASSRDRNTFF. In DNA form, the CDR3 reads TGCGCCAGCAGCAGGGACAGAAACACTTTCTTT.

This clonotype occurred many times. The chain carries TRBV6-2 or TRBV6-3 and TRBJ2-7; a possible D gene is TRBD1 (6 bases). The CDR3 consists of 15 residues. The germline gives CDR1 MNHEY, CDR2 SVGEGT. V lost 3 bases and J lost 6, with 18 bases in between. CDR3 loop: CASSYLGQDSGEQYF. The CDR3 nucleotides read TGTGCCAGCAGTTATTTGGGTCAGGACAGTGGCGAGCAGTACTTC.

This clonotype was detected ten times or more. The chain joins TRBV30 to TRBJ2-7; 8 positions agree with TRBD1. Unmatched junction bases numbered 7, after V lost 2 bases and J lost 4 bases. The CDR3 sequence is 14 residues long. Germline V gene data show CDR1 as GTSNPN and CDR2 as SVGIG (reference sequence). The CDR3 DNA is TGTGCCTGGAGTCCCCGGACAGGGAGGTACGAGCAGTACTTC. Its translation: CAWSPRTGRYEQYF. Full variable domain (remainder filled in from reference TRBV30 and TRBJ2-7): SQTIHQWPATLVQPVGSPLSLECTVEGTSNPNLYWYRQAAGRGLQLLFYSVGIGQISSEVPQNLSASRPQDRQFILSSKKLLLSDSGFYLCAWSPRTGRYEQYFGPGTRLTVT.

This clonotype has at least ten counts. The gene calls are TRBV30 and TRBJ2-1; tentatively, D is TRBD2 (6 bases). Germline V gene data show CDR1 as GTSNPN and CDR2 as SVGIG (reference sequence). This CDR3 region has 15 residues. V gave up 1 base and J gave up 9 bases, with 19 bases separating them. CDR3 residues: CAWSGGGPVFVEQFF. CDR3 nucleotide sequence: TGTGCCTGGAGTGGGGGAGGACCCGTGTTTGTTGAGCAGTTCTTC.

This clonotype appeared a few times. This chain links TRBV20-1 with TRBJ2-7, with 9 nucleotides matching TRBD1. The CDR3 length is 15 residues. The V gene end was trimmed by 2 bases and the J gene end by 1 base; junction bases not matched to a gene: 6. Germline V CDR1 and CDR2: DFQATT, SNEGSKA (reference sequence). This CDR3 is CSARTGTGLSYEQYF. In DNA, the CDR3 is TGCAGTGCTAGAACCGGGACAGGGCTGTCCTACGAGCAGTACTTC.

This clonotype was observed many times. The rearrangement uses TRBV3-1 and TRBJ2-3; the D gene is possibly TRBD2 (5 bases). The CDR3 loop spans 15 amino acids. CDR1 LGHDT and CDR2 YNNKEL come from the germline V gene (reference sequence). Trimming took off 3 bases at V and 0 bases at J, with 10 bases between the two ends. The DNA for the CDR3 is TGTGCCAGCAGCCATGCACGGACTAGCACAGATACGCAGTATTTT. Its protein is CASSHARTSTDTQYF.

This clonotype has a count of ten or more. The CDR3 sequence: CSARGQVDTEAFF. In DNA, the CDR3 is TGCAGCGCCAGAGGACAGGTCGACACTGAAGCTTTCTTT. The chain couples TRBV29-1 to TRBJ1-1; 7 bases agree with TRBD1. Germline V gives CDR1 SQVTM, CDR2 ANQGSEA. The CDR3 loop spans 13 amino acids. Trimming took 7 bases from V and 3 from J; bases not matched to a gene: 8.

V usage is TRBV9 and J usage is TRBJ2-7; TRBD2 agrees at 11 bases. From germline, CDR1 is SGDLS and CDR2 YYNGEE. V lost 3 bases and J lost 3; bases outside the gene matches: 8. This CDR3 has 16 residues. DNA for the CDR3: TGTGCCAGCAGCGGAGGGGGACTAGCGGAAAACTACGAGCAGTACTTC. Its protein product is CASSGGGLAENYEQYF.

The chain has TRBV6-1 and TRBJ1-5, with D perhaps TRBD1 (6 bases). Germline V gene data show CDR1 as MNHNS and CDR2 as SASEGT. The CDR3 has 15 residues. Deletions cut 6 bases from V and 1 base from J, with 13 bases between. The CDR3 sequence: CASRKNGQSNQPQHF. For the CDR3, the DNA is TGTGCCAGCAGAAAAAATGGACAGAGCAATCAGCCCCAGCATTTT.